A single count supports the clone carrying this TCR beta chain. Sequencing used immunoSEQ multiplex PCR; TCRdb keeps in-frame clones, though not all of them. The table shows 110,000 to 150,000 clones, with approximately 84% occurring only once. These data come from a study of blood T cell repertoires in COVID-19. The wider study: Nucleic acid was either cDNA or gDNA, and it came from T cells, B-cell-depleted T cells, or PBMCs.

Looked up from germline, CDR1 is SEHNR and CDR2 is FQNEAQ (reference sequence). This CDR3 has 14 residues. V gave up 1 base and J gave up 7 bases, with 10 bases separating them. Sequencing input: peripheral blood. The chain uses TRBV7-9 and TRBJ1-4; no reliable D call. The receptor was isolated from a human donor in a cohort sampled during active COVID-19. CDR3 coding DNA: TGTGCCAGCAGCTTAGGGGTGCGGAGTGAAAAACTGTTTTTT. This gives the protein CASSLGVRSEKLFF. The variable domain in full, with the rest retrieved from reference TRBV7-9 and TRBJ1-4, is DTGVSQNPRHKITKRGQNVTFRCDPISEHNRLYWYRQTLGQGPEFLTYFQNEAQLEKSRLLSDRFSAERPKGSFSTLEIQRTEQGDSAMYLCASSLGVRSEKLFFGSGTQLSVL.